The 5 T cell receptor beta chains in this list originate from one sample, sequenced in a study of regulatory T cells in long-lasting Graves disease. Time point of the sample: newly diagnosed GD, antithyroid drugs for less than 3 months. From RNA extracted from PBMCs, the TCR library was made. HTBI primers from iRepertoire and Arm-PCR of CDR3 regions yielded the TCR beta libraries. TCRdb ran MiXCR on the multiplex PCR reads and lists one entry per CDR3 protein. The sample has 560,000 or so distinct CDR3 sequences, around 15% seen once. This sample was also put to use in a study of T cells in Graves' hyperthyroidism and ophthalmopathy.

This sample comprised peripheral blood mononuclear cells (PBMCs), obtained at new diagnosis, from a patient treated with antithyroid drugs. These TCRs come from a man younger than 30 with Graves disease.

This clonotype was seen ten or more times. The rearrangement joins TRBV7-9 to TRBJ2-1; D might be TRBD1 (5 bases). CDR3 length equals 11 residues. The V end lost 5 bases, the J end lost 10 bases, and 9 bases lay between the germline ends. The germline gives CDR1 SEHNR, CDR2 FQNEAQ (reference sequence). In nucleotides, the CDR3 is TGTGCCAGCAGCCCTGCAGGGGAGCAGTTCTTC. Its protein product is CASSPAGEQFF.

This clonotype occurred many times. This chain joins TRBV7-8 and TRBJ2-5, with 10 nucleotides matching TRBD1. This CDR3 is built from 15 residues. V was pared by 0 bases and J by 4 bases, with 2 bases of the junction left unmatched. Per germline, CDR1 SGHVS and CDR2 FQNEAQ. The CDR3 here is CASSLARTGGETQYF. The CDR3 DNA reads TGTGCCAGCAGCTTAGCCAGGACAGGGGGAGAGACCCAGTACTTC.

Worth noting for this clonotype: A much larger clone lies one base from this, so it may be a read error. No conserved phenylalanine or tryptophan ends this CDR3, so it is likely a read error. This chain joins TRBV6-1 and TRBJ1-6; D unclear. This CDR3 comprises 14 residues. With 2 bases removed from V and 7 bases from J, the gap between germline ends came to 9 bases. The germline V gene has CDR1 MNHNS and CDR2 SASEGT. The CDR3 protein is CASSENYMNSPLHL. The CDR3 region has the DNA TGTGCCAGCAGTGAAAACTACATGAATTCACCCCTCCACCTT.

This clonotype has ten or more counts. The CDR3 DNA is TGTGCCAGCAGTTTAAGCCCGGGGACAGGGAACCACGAGCAGTACTTC. This sequence encodes CASSLSPGTGNHEQYF. The chain has TRBV27 and TRBJ2-7; 9 bases agree with TRBD1. CDR1 is MNHEY, CDR2 SMNVEV, per germline (reference sequence). V lost 2 bases, J lost 5 bases, and 10 bases stayed unmatched. The CDR3 runs to 16 residues.

This clonotype turned up a few times. The rearrangement links TRBV20-1 to TRBJ2-1; D is uncertain. The J call may be in error: the DNA end matches TRBJ2-5 better. The CDR3 is 10 residues long. Germline V gene sequence: CDR1 DFQATT, CDR2 SNEGSKA (reference sequence). CDR3 region: CSAMEETQYF. The CDR3 bases are TGCAGTGCTATGGAAGAGACCCAGTACTTC.